Each of the 21 T cell receptor beta chains below was sequenced from the same sample in a study of somatic mutations in cytotoxic T cells in rheumatoid arthritis. Repertoires were generated with immunoSEQ multiplex PCR, while TCRdb's copy carries only in-frame clones and drops some. The repertoire holds around 15,000 clones, with 82% as singletons. Sequenced sample: CD8+ T cells sorted from blood. All receptors come from an adult with rheumatoid arthritis.

The chain couples TRBV4-1 to TRBJ2-7; tentative D call: TRBD1 (5 bases). The CDR3 runs 15 residues. V lost 1 base to trimming and J lost 5 bases, with 15 bases between them. Germline CDR1 and CDR2: MGHRA and YSYEKL. The CDR3 sequence is CASSQVAAGNNEQYF. DNA of the CDR3: TGCGCCAGCAGCCAAGTCGCGGCAGGGAATAACGAGCAGTACTTC.

V gene TRBV29-1 combines with J gene TRBJ1-2; D possibly corresponds to TRBD1 (5 bases). The CDR3 runs to 14 residues. The germline gives CDR1 SQVTM, CDR2 ANQGSEA. Trimming stripped 3 bases from V and 0 bases from J, with 11 bases between. CDR3 loop: CSVDSPGPNYGYTF. The CDR3 bases are TGCAGCGTTGACAGTCCGGGACCTAACTATGGCTACACCTTC.

Written as DNA, the CDR3 is TGTGCCATCAGCCTCAATCAACTGGGCTCTAGCACAGATACGCAGTATTTT. This sequence encodes CAISLNQLGSSTDTQYF. The V and J genes are TRBV10-3 and TRBJ2-3; D not resolved. The germline V and J ends were trimmed by 6 bases and 0 bases, with 19 bases remaining between them. The CDR3 loop spans 17 amino acids. The germline gives CDR1 ENHRY, CDR2 SYGVKD.

The V gene is TRBV4-1, the J gene TRBJ1-4; D is unclear. The germline V gene has CDR1 MGHRA and CDR2 YSYEKL. CDR3 size: 15 residues. Between the trimmed V and J ends, which lost 3 bases and 6 bases, there was a span of 14 bases. The CDR3 DNA reads as TGCGCCAGCAGCCATCGCCACCCTTGGGATGAAAAACTGTTTTTT. It yields the protein CASSHRHPWDEKLFF.

The genes are TRBV27 and TRBJ1-1; D is undetermined. Trimming left V 4 bases short and J 1 base short, with 10 bases between. The CDR3 runs 14 residues. CDR1 and CDR2 (germline): MNHEY, SMNVEV (reference sequence). The DNA for the CDR3 is TGTGCCAGCAGTTCCCCCGGACGGAACACTGAAGCTTTCTTT. It specifies CASSSPGRNTEAFF.

This clone occurred a few times. This chain uses TRBV29-1 with TRBJ2-3, with D perhaps matching TRBD2 (5 bases). V was shortened by 2 bases and J by 2 bases, with 14 bases between the two germline ends. Germline V gene data show CDR1 as SQVTM and CDR2 as ANQGSEA. CDR3 length: 15 residues. The CDR3: CSVEKRAEDTDTQYF. In DNA form, the CDR3 reads TGCAGCGTTGAAAAGAGGGCAGAAGACACAGATACGCAGTATTTT.

The chain links TRBV27 to TRBJ2-7; no firm D call. The CDR3 runs to 13 residues. Germline assignment: CDR1 MNHEY and CDR2 SMNVEV (reference sequence). V was shortened by 2 bases and J by 3 bases, with 8 bases between the two germline ends. The CDR3 here is CASSLKVHYEQYF. The CDR3 coding sequence is TGTGCCAGCAGTTTAAAGGTACACTACGAGCAGTACTTC.

V gene TRBV9 combines with J gene TRBJ1-2; no definite D call. The CDR3 spans 12 residues. Deletions cut 0 bases from V and 8 bases from J, with 8 bases between. CDR1 SGDLS and CDR2 YYNGEE come from the germline V gene. The CDR3 DNA reads as TGTGCCAGCAGCGTAGATCAACGCGGCTACACCTTC. Translated: CASSVDQRGYTF.

The chain is built from TRBV7-9 and TRBJ2-2; the D is unclear. V lost 5 bases and J 6 bases, leaving 13 bases between the germline ends. This CDR3 region has 14 residues. Germline values: CDR1 SEHNR, CDR2 FQNEAQ (reference sequence). In DNA form, the CDR3 reads TGTGCCAGCAGCGGCCCTAGAGGAGCCGGGGAGCTGTTTTTT. Its protein is CASSGPRGAGELFF.

There are a few counts of this clone. The CDR3 reads CASSMYESGNTIYF. The CDR3 DNA sequence: TGTGCCAGTAGTATGTATGAATCGGGAAACACCATATATTTT. V and J are TRBV19 and TRBJ1-3, with D unresolved. Germline CDR1 reads LNHDA; CDR2 reads SQIVND (reference sequence). This CDR3 spans 14 amino acids. V lost 3 bases to trimming and J lost 4 bases, with 10 bases between them. The variable domain in full, with the rest retrieved from reference TRBV19 and TRBJ1-3, is DGGITQSPKYLFRKEGQNVTLSCEQNLNHDAMYWYRQDPGQGLRLIYYSQIVNDFQKGDIAEGYSVSREKKESFPLTVTSAQKNPTAFYLCASSMYESGNTIYFGEGSWLTVV.

This clone was recorded only once. J is TRBJ1-2 and V is TRBV4-1; possibly TRBD1 for D (6 bases). The germline V and J ends were trimmed by 4 bases and 0 bases, with 12 bases remaining between them. This CDR3 comprises 15 residues. Looked up from germline, CDR1 is MGHRA and CDR2 is YSYEKL. CDR3 nucleotides: TGCGCCAGCAGCCGGGATCGGGACACTAACTATGGCTACACCTTC. Its translation is CASSRDRDTNYGYTF.

This clone was seen a few times. The chain combines TRBV7-8 with TRBJ2-4, with D perhaps given as TRBD1 or TRBD2 (5 bases each). CDR3 length equals 11 residues. V was trimmed by 3 bases and J by 8 bases, leaving 5 bases between them. Germline CDR1 is SGHVS and CDR2 is FQNEAQ. The CDR3 spells CASSLGDIQYF. CDR3 nucleotides: TGTGCCAGCAGCTTGGGGGACATTCAGTACTTC.

V is TRBV5-1 and J is TRBJ2-5; TRBD1 is a possible D gene (6 bases). Between the trimmed V and J ends, which lost 6 bases and 4 bases, there was a span of 19 bases. This CDR3 comprises 15 residues. Germline V CDR1 and CDR2: SGHRS, YFSETQ. CDR3 bases: TGCGCCAGCACCGAAACACCGGGACATTTAGAGACCCAGTACTTC. This sequence encodes CASTETPGHLETQYF.

The chain is built from TRBV19 and TRBJ2-7, with 7 positions matching TRBD2. This CDR3 contains 15 residues. The V and J ends lost 2 bases and 3 bases, in that order; junction bases with no gene match: 7. Germline CDR1 is LNHDA and CDR2 is SQIVND (reference sequence). The CDR3 is CASSINSGLRYEQYF. In DNA, the CDR3 is TGTGCCAGTAGTATAAACTCGGGACTACGCTACGAGCAGTACTTC.

The chain combines TRBV5-8 with TRBJ2-5; perhaps TRBD1 as D (6 bases). Germline assignment: CDR1 SGHTS and CDR2 YDEGEE. This CDR3 contains 15 residues. The ends were cut back, 5 bases at V and 4 bases at J, with 18 bases in the middle. The CDR3 here is CASSSYKLGGETQYF. The DNA for the CDR3 is TGTGCCAGCAGTTCCTACAAACTAGGGGGAGAGACCCAGTACTTC.

This rearrangement joins TRBV19 to TRBJ1-5; D remains ambiguous. The CDR3 spans 13 residues. From germline, CDR1 is LNHDA and CDR2 SQIVND (reference sequence). V lost 3 bases to trimming and J lost 0 bases, with 3 bases between them. The CDR3, as DNA: TGTGCCAGTAGTATGAATAGCAATCAGCCCCAGCATTTT. Its translation is CASSMNSNQPQHF.

This sequence joins TRBV7-9 and TRBJ2-2, with D possibly called TRBD1 or TRBD2 (5 bases each). Germline V CDR1 and CDR2: SEHNR, FQNEAQ (reference sequence). V was pared by 8 bases and J by 4 bases, with 14 bases between. This CDR3 spans 14 amino acids. The CDR3 reads CASRPTGTTGELFF. The CDR3 region has the DNA TGTGCCAGCCGACCGACGGGGACCACCGGGGAGCTGTTTTTT. Full variable domain (rest looked up from reference TRBV7-9 and TRBJ2-2): DTGVSQNPRHKITKRGQNVTFRCDPISEHNRLYWYRQTLGQGPEFLTYFQNEAQLEKSRLLSDRFSAERPKGSFSTLEIQRTEQGDSAMYLCASRPTGTTGELFFGEGSRLTVL.

The chain couples TRBV7-9 to TRBJ2-1; D is undetermined. The germline V gene has CDR1 SEHNR and CDR2 FQNEAQ (reference sequence). The CDR3 covers 11 residues. V was pared by 1 base and J by 8 bases, with 3 bases between. The CDR3 protein is CASSLEHEQFF. In DNA, the CDR3 is TGTGCCAGCAGCTTAGAGCATGAGCAGTTCTTC.

V gene TRBV19 combines with J gene TRBJ2-2, with a tentative D call TRBD2 (6 bases). The CDR3 is 15 residues long. V was pared by 5 bases and J by 6 bases, with 16 bases between. Looked up from germline, CDR1 is LNHDA and CDR2 is SQIVND (reference sequence). The CDR3 spells CASSPLGGEAGELFF. The DNA for the CDR3 is TGTGCCAGTAGTCCGCTCGGCGGGGAGGCCGGGGAGCTGTTTTTT.

V usage is TRBV27 and J usage is TRBJ1-4, with D hard to call. Trimming shortened V by 1 base and J by 8 bases, and 8 bases separated the two germline ends. Germline V gives CDR1 MNHEY, CDR2 SMNVEV (reference sequence). The CDR3 has 13 residues. This CDR3 is CASSLFGVEKLFF. The CDR3 nucleotides are TGTGCCAGCAGTTTATTCGGGGTAGAAAAACTGTTTTTT.

This sequence joins TRBV5-6 and TRBJ1-5, with D tentatively TRBD1 (6 bases). The V and J ends lost 4 bases and 1 base respectively, with 12 bases between them. CDR3 length equals 15 residues. Germline CDR1 and CDR2: SGHDT and YYEEEE. This CDR3 reads CASSRTGSSNQPQHF. CDR3 DNA: TGTGCCAGCAGCCGCACAGGGTCGAGCAATCAGCCCCAGCATTTT.